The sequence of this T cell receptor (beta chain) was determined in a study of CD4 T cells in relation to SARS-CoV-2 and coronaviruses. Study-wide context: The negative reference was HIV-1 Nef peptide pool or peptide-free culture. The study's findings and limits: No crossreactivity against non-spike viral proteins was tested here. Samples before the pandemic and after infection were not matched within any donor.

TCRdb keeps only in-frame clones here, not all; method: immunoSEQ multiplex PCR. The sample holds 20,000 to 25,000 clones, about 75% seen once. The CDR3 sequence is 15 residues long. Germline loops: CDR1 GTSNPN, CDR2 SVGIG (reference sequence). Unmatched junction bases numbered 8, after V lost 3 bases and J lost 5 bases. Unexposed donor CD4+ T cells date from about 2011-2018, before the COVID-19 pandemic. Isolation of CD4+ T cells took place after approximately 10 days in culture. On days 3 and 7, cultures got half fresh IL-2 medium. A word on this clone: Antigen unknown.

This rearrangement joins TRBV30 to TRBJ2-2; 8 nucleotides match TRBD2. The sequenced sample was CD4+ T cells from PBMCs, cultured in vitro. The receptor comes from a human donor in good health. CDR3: CAWSEAGVVTGELFF. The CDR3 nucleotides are TGTGCCTGGAGCGAAGCGGGAGTCGTGACCGGGGAGCTGTTTTTT.